This entry is about one TCR beta chain. Study processing details: Nucleated cell number was recorded as an estimate derived from reference gene primer amplification. Clones were sequenced by immunoSEQ multiplex PCR, and TCRdb holds only the in-frame ones, with some missing. The D gene and trimming were derived from the DNA, and the V and J assignments and clone size from that table. The sample has over 150,000 clones; 85% to 95% are singletons. The data originate from a study of blood T cell repertoires in COVID-19. The overall study: T cells, B-cell-depleted T cells, or PBMCs supplied cDNA or gDNA.

Material: peripheral blood. The source is a man aged 45-65 years with acute or convalescent COVID-19.

DNA for the CDR3: TGTGCCAGCAGTGTTTTTGGACTGTGGGAGACCCAGTACTTC. Its translation: CASSVFGLWETQYF. The chain recombines TRBV2 with TRBJ2-5; TRBD2 is a possible D gene (5 bases). Trimming pared 4 bases from V and 5 bases from J, leaving 14 bases between. Germline V gene data show CDR1 as SNHLY and CDR2 as FYNNEI. The CDR3 has 14 residues.